These 28 T cell receptor beta chains were sequenced from one sample in a study of identical twins. TCRdb ran MiXCR on the 5' RACE reads and lists one entry per CDR3 protein. The sample has around 1.7 million distinct CDR3 sequences, around a third seen once. Specimen: cord blood. These receptors all stem from a newborn girl in good health.

This chain joins TRBV20-1 and TRBJ2-3, with D unresolved. The CDR3 consists of 15 residues. Germline V gene sequence: CDR1 DFQATT, CDR2 SNEGSKA (reference sequence). V lost 0 bases and J 0 bases, leaving 10 bases between the germline ends. CDR3 loop: CSAREGLPSTDTQYF. The CDR3 DNA follows: TGCAGTGCTAGAGAAGGTCTACCTAGCACAGATACGCAGTATTTT.

This sequence joins TRBV20-1 and TRBJ1-5, with a weak D call TRBD1 (6 bases). CDR3 length: 14 amino acids. Germline loops: CDR1 DFQATT, CDR2 SNEGSKA (reference sequence). Trimming stripped 0 bases from V and 4 bases from J, with 10 bases between. The CDR3 region is CSARDGTTNQPQHF. CDR3 in DNA: TGCAGTGCTAGAGACGGGACAACGAATCAGCCCCAGCATTTT.

The chain couples TRBV11-3 to TRBJ2-1, with TRBD1 identical over 9 bases. The V gene's germline CDR1 is SGHNT and CDR2 YENEEA. There are 13 residues in the CDR3. V was clipped by 5 bases and J by 8 bases; unmatched bases: 4. The CDR3 DNA is TGTGCCAGCAGCCCGGGACAGGGCTATGAGCAGTTCTTC. Its translation: CASSPGQGYEQFF.

The chain recombines TRBV7-2 with TRBJ2-3, with D uncertain. V lost 1 base and J lost 4, with 9 bases in between. CDR1 is SGHTA and CDR2 is FQGNSA in the germline V gene. The CDR3 runs 14 residues. This chain's CDR3 is CASSLVQSADTQYF. In DNA, the CDR3 is TGTGCCAGCAGCTTAGTTCAGAGCGCAGATACGCAGTATTTT.

The chain joins TRBV25-1 to TRBJ1-5; 9 nucleotides align to TRBD1. The V gene's germline CDR1 is MGHDK and CDR2 SYGVNS. V lost 9 bases and J lost 3; bases outside the gene matches: 9. CDR3 length: 15 residues. The CDR3 here is CARADRGVNNQPQHF. CDR3 in DNA: TGTGCCAGGGCTGACAGGGGGGTTAACAATCAGCCCCAGCATTTT. Variable domain in full (rest from reference TRBV25-1 and TRBJ1-5): EADIYQTPRYLVIGTGKKITLECSQTMGHDKMYWYQQDPGMELHLIHYSYGVNSTEKGDLSSESTVSRIRTEHFPLTLESARPSHTSQYLCARADRGVNNQPQHFGDGTRLSIL.

This clonotype was observed at least ten times. The J gene is TRBJ1-2, the V gene TRBV12-3 or TRBV12-4; 8 bases fit TRBD1. V dropped 7 bases and J dropped 4; count of bases not matched to a gene: 14. The CDR3 length is 16 residues. In DNA form, the CDR3 reads TGTGCCAGCAACCCCGGGGGTTTCCAGGGGGCCTATGGCTACACCTTC. As protein: CASNPGGFQGAYGYTF.

The chain recombines TRBV29-1 with TRBJ2-3; 9 positions agree with TRBD1. V was clipped by 0 bases and J by 14 bases; unmatched bases: 6. Germline V gene lookup returns CDR1 SQVTM and CDR2 ANQGSEA. The CDR3 length is 12 residues. In DNA form, the CDR3 reads TGCAGCGTTGAAGATCCAGGGACAGGGCTGTATTTT. It is translated as CSVEDPGTGLYF.

The chain employs TRBV6-5 and TRBJ1-6, with D possibly being TRBD1 (5 bases). This CDR3 has 15 residues. Trimming took off 5 bases at V and 9 bases at J, with 17 bases between the two ends. CDR1 and CDR2 from the germline V gene are MNHEY and SVGAGI. The CDR3 sequence: CASSRGRIEGSPLHF. The CDR3 coding sequence is TGTGCCAGCAGTAGGGGACGCATTGAGGGTTCACCCCTCCACTTT.

This clonotype was counted between two and nine times. This rearrangement joins TRBV10-3 to TRBJ1-2; TRBD1 matches 9 bases. V was pared by 11 bases and J by 8 bases, with 6 bases of the junction left unmatched. In germline, CDR1 is ENHRY, CDR2 SYGVKD. CDR3 size: 11 residues. The chain's CDR3 is CALQGAGGYTF. Here the CDR3 DNA reads TGTGCCTTACAGGGGGCGGGAGGCTACACCTTC.

A few counts support this clonotype. V is TRBV7-2 and J is TRBJ2-3, with 8 nucleotides matching TRBD2. V trimming: 1 base; J trimming: 1 base; junction bases outside the gene matches: 4. From germline, CDR1 is SGHTA and CDR2 FQGNSA. CDR3 size: 16 residues. The CDR3 sequence is CASSLVSGGGTDTQYF. CDR3 DNA sequence: TGTGCCAGCAGCTTAGTCAGCGGGGGAGGCACAGATACGCAGTATTTT. Using reference TRBV7-2 and TRBJ2-3 for the parts outside the CDR3, the full variable domain is GAGVSQSPSNKVTEKGKDVELRCDPISGHTALYWYRQSLGQGLEFLIYFQGNSAPDKSGLPSDRFSAERTGGSVSTLTIQRTQQEDSAVYLCASSLVSGGGTDTQYFGPGTRLTVL.

J is TRBJ2-1 and V is TRBV2; possible D gene TRBD2, 5 bases. Germline V gene lookup returns CDR1 SNHLY and CDR2 FYNNEI. The CDR3 totals 14 residues. Deletions cut 7 bases from V and 7 bases from J, with 17 bases between. The CDR3 region is CASTPLESINEQFF. CDR3 DNA: TGTGCCAGCACACCACTAGAATCCATAAATGAGCAGTTCTTC.

This clonotype was counted between two and nine times. V gene TRBV20-1 combines with J gene TRBJ1-6; TRBD1 matches at 8 bases. Germline V gene sequence: CDR1 DFQATT, CDR2 SNEGSKA (reference sequence). The CDR3 is made up of 13 amino acids. Germline trimming cut 3 bases from V and 10 bases from J; bases unmatched to any gene: 5. In DNA form, the CDR3 reads TGCAGTGCTAGTCGGACAGGGAAATCACCCCTCCACTTT. It is translated as CSASRTGKSPLHF.

The chain recombines TRBV4-1 with TRBJ2-1; D may be TRBD1 or TRBD2 (5 bases each). The CDR3 length is 14 residues. Trimming took 3 bases from V and 4 from J, leaving 10 bases between them. Germline V gene lookup returns CDR1 MGHRA and CDR2 YSYEKL. The CDR3 loop is CASSHLGEYNEQFF. DNA for the CDR3: TGCGCCAGCAGCCACCTGGGGGAATACAATGAGCAGTTCTTC.

This clonotype was recorded a few times. The V and J genes are TRBV9 and TRBJ1-6; 11 positions match TRBD1. The CDR3 extends over 15 amino acids. V shed 3 bases and J 9 bases; nucleotides not matched to a gene: 5. Germline CDR1 reads SGDLS; CDR2 reads YYNGEE. The chain's CDR3 is CASSEGQGAVSPLHF. Here the CDR3 DNA reads TGTGCCAGCAGCGAAGGACAGGGGGCGGTTTCACCCCTCCACTTT.

This clonotype showed up just once. The chain carries TRBV12-3 or TRBV12-4 and TRBJ1-1; D gene uncertain. This CDR3 is built from 17 residues. Trimming stripped 2 bases from V and 0 bases from J, with 16 bases between. CDR3 bases: TGTGCCAGCAGTTTACTAGGGATCCCACCTCTGAACACTGAAGCTTTCTTT. Its translation is CASSLLGIPPLNTEAFF.

This chain connects TRBV7-9 to TRBJ1-4; 10 nucleotides agree with TRBD1. Germline CDR1 SEHNR, CDR2 FQNEAQ (reference sequence). The CDR3 covers 14 residues. Losses at the gene ends were 5 bases for V and 8 bases for J; bases not matched to a gene: 5. The CDR3 sequence is CASSADRGLEKLFF. In nucleotides, the CDR3 is TGTGCCAGCAGCGCCGACAGGGGGCTGGAAAAACTGTTTTTT.

This chain joins TRBV27 and TRBJ2-2, with D hard to call. From germline, CDR1 is MNHEY and CDR2 SMNVEV (reference sequence). Trimming took 5 bases from V and 0 from J, leaving 4 bases between them. CDR3 length: 13 residues. The CDR3, as DNA: TGTGCCAGCAGTGGCTCGAACACCGGGGAGCTGTTTTTT. As protein: CASSGSNTGELFF.

This clonotype has a handful of counts. The chain joins TRBV6-1 to TRBJ2-6; tentatively, D is TRBD1 or TRBD2 (5 bases each). V shed 8 bases and J shed 0 bases, with 14 bases lying between them. CDR1 and CDR2 from the germline V gene are MNHNS and SASEGT. The CDR3 is 16 residues long. CDR3 sequence: CASSGRTFSGANVLTF. CDR3 sequence (DNA): TGTGCCAGCTCGGGACGCACATTCTCTGGGGCCAACGTCCTGACTTTC.

The V call is TRBV24-1, the J call TRBJ2-1, with D tentatively TRBD2 (6 bases). There are 17 residues in the CDR3. With 2 bases removed from V and 0 bases from J, the gap between germline ends came to 13 bases. The germline CDR1 and CDR2 sequences are KGHDR and SFDVKD. The CDR3 region has the DNA TGTGCCACCAGTGATTCGGCGGGGTTCAGCTCCTACAATGAGCAGTTCTTC. Translated, it gives CATSDSAGFSSYNEQFF.

The V gene is TRBV9, the J gene TRBJ2-1, with TRBD1 identical over 7 bases. The CDR3 totals 15 residues. Per the germline V gene, CDR1 is SGDLS and CDR2 is YYNGEE. The J segment lost 8 bases and the V segment lost 0 bases, leaving 8 bases of the junction unmatched. The CDR3 DNA sequence: TGTGCCAGCAGCGTAGAGGCCCAGGGGGTCGATGAGCAGTTCTTC. Translated: CASSVEAQGVDEQFF.

Regarding this clonotype: Its ends do not fully match the called genes, so a read error is possible. The rearrangement joins TRBV11-2 to TRBJ2-7, with 8 bases identical to TRBD1. Per the germline V gene, CDR1 is SGHAT and CDR2 is FQNNGV. The CDR3 contains 15 residues. The CDR3 loop is CVSSLGTGVSYEQYF. In nucleotides, the CDR3 is TGTGTCAGCAGCTTAGGGACAGGTGTCTCCTACGAGCAGTACTTC. The full variable domain, with the rest looked up from reference TRBV11-2 and TRBJ2-7, is EAGVAQSPRYKIIEKRQSVAFWCNPISGHATLYWYQQILGQGPKLLIQFQNNGVVDDSQLPKDRFSAERLKGVDSTLKIQPAKLEDSAVYLCVSSLGTGVSYEQYFGPGTRLTVT.

Comment on this clonotype: A much more abundant neighbour one base away suggests this may be a read error. The chain joins TRBV5-1 to TRBJ2-1; D gene ambiguous. Looked up from germline, CDR1 is SGHRS and CDR2 is YFSETQ. The CDR3 has 12 residues. Trimming stripped 4 bases from V and 10 bases from J, with 12 bases between. CDR3 coding DNA: TGCGCCAGCAGCGCGCAGACCTACGAGCAGTTCTTC. Translating it yields CASSAQTYEQFF.

The V call is TRBV12-3 or TRBV12-4, the J call TRBJ1-1; D perhaps matches TRBD1 (6 bases). V was cut by 5 bases and J by 3 bases, with 13 bases left in between. The CDR3 length is 14 residues. CDR3 in DNA: TGTGCCAGCAGTATGTACAGGGACTACACTGAAGCTTTCTTT. This encodes CASSMYRDYTEAFF.

This rearrangement joins TRBV6-2 or TRBV6-3 to TRBJ1-5; D might be TRBD1 (6 bases). Germline V gene lookup returns CDR1 MNHEY and CDR2 SVGEGT. Trimming removed 2 bases at V and 7 bases at J, with 18 bases between. The CDR3 covers 16 residues. In DNA, the CDR3 is TGTGCCAGCAGTTACCGAACAGGGTTGCTTGGCCAGCCCCAGCATTTT. This sequence encodes CASSYRTGLLGQPQHF.

Worth noting for this clonotype: At one of its ends the junction is not consistent with the germline gene, which may arise from a read error. The rearrangement joins TRBV12-3 or TRBV12-4 to TRBJ2-4; 8 bases match TRBD2. The CDR3 totals 15 residues. The CDR3 DNA reads as TGTGCCTGCAGTTCAATCGGACTAGCAGGGAACATTCAGTACTTC. It yields the protein CACSSIGLAGNIQYF.

There are a few counts of this clonotype. The genes are TRBV29-1 and TRBJ1-1, with D uncertain. With 8 bases removed from V and 5 bases from J, the gap between germline ends came to 18 bases. The V gene's germline CDR1 is SQVTM and CDR2 ANQGSEA. The CDR3 is made up of 13 amino acids. The CDR3 region has the DNA TGCAGCACCCGCAGGTCCTCGGGGACTGAAGCTTTCTTT. This sequence encodes CSTRRSSGTEAFF.

The chain couples TRBV5-1 to TRBJ1-4, with 8 bases matching TRBD1. CDR1 and CDR2 (germline): SGHRS, YFSETQ. The CDR3 loop spans 18 amino acids. V shed 0 bases, J shed 0 bases, and the junction held 7 bases outside the gene matches. The CDR3 DNA sequence: TGCGCCAGCAGCTTGGAGGGCAGGGGGCGCCCAACTAATGAAAAACTGTTTTTT. Its protein product is CASSLEGRGRPTNEKLFF.

About this clonotype: A read error may be the cause here, since a much bigger clone is one base away. This chain links TRBV10-3 with TRBJ2-5, with 12 nucleotides matching TRBD2. Germline V gives CDR1 ENHRY, CDR2 SYGVKD. This CDR3 contains 14 residues. The V and J ends lost 4 bases and 11 bases, in that order; junction bases with no gene match: 8. The CDR3 DNA reads as TGTGCCATCAGTGGTCTGACTAGCGGGAGTGAGCAGTACTTC. Translation: CAISGLTSGSEQYF.